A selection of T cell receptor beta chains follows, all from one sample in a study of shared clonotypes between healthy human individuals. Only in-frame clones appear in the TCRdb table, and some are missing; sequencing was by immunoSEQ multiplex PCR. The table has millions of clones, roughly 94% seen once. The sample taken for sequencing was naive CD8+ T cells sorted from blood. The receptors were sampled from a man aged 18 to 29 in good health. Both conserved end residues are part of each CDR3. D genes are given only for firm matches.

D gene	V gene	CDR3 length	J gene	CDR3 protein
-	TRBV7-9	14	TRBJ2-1	CASSPQVAVNEQFF
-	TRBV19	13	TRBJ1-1	CASGGTPNTEAFF
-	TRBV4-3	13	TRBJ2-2	CASSPAGNGELFF
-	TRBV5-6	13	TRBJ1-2	CASSPGGGTLETF
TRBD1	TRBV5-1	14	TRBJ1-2	CASSLAGGAGGYTF
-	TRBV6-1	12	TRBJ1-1	CASSVGGQGAFF
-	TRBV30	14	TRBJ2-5	CAWSVGQLQETQYF
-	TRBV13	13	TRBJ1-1	CATLGGLNTEAFF
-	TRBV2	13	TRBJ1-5	CASSEGYNQPQHF
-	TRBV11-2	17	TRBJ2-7	CASSPVGTERGSYEQYF
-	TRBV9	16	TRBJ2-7	CASSVEGSAAPYEQYF
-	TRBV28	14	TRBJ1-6	CASTFTGNNSPLHF
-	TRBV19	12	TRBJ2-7	CASSIAQDEQYF
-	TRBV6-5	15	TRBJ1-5	CASSVSGTGNQPQHF
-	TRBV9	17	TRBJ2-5	CASSASSAALGVETQYF
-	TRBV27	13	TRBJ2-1	CASSFSVGNEQFF
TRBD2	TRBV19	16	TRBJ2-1	CASSIIAGAVHYEQFF
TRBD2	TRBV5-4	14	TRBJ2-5	CASSWGGTEETQYF
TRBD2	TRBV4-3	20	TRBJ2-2	CASSHSLNLAGGPYTGELFF
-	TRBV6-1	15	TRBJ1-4	CASSEGGRGNEKLFF